Below, one T cell receptor beta chain is given with its context. The clone's antigen remains unknown. Base qualities are not recorded, but no much larger clone differs from it by a single base. Sequences SGHVS (CDR1) and FQNEAQ (CDR2) are obtained from the germline V gene. Trimming takes 2 bases from V and 4 bases from J, and the germline ends sit 14 bases apart. The CDR3 has 15 amino acids, counting the end cysteine and phenylalanine. Only CDR3 DNA remains: 45 bases, in frame from the first base. This entry comes from a study of shared clonotypes between healthy human individuals (dated by TCRdb to 2018 to 2020). Regarding the research as a whole: A few men and a couple of women, aged 18 to 49 years, made up the cohort. To increase sequencing depth and limit assay-specific biases, different laboratories used diverse techniques to prepare libraries and sequence TCR repertoires. Blood TCR repertoires of several healthy adults were deeply sequenced to estimate repertoire size and the extent of clonotype sharing between individuals. Per donor, leukapheresis produced somewhere between about 0.8 and 9 billion PBMCs. For each donor, CD4 naive and CD4 memory were each run on three plates, CD8 naive on two plates, and CD8 memory on one plate.

TCR CDR3 regions were amplified from genomic DNA by multiplex PCR using the deep immunoSEQ assay. For each cell subset, the extracted genomic DNA was distributed evenly across all wells of several immunoSEQ 96-well plates, and each plate served as one replicate. Each replicate PCR for sorted subsets received 150 to 250 ng genomic DNA, equal to roughly 30,000 T cell genomes. The purified libraries were quantified using a Qubit 3.0 fluorometer, sized with a Bioanalyzer 2100, and then quantified again using the KAPA Library Quantification kit. Every immunoSEQ 96-well plate was sequenced on a separate single-read 150-cycle Illumina NextSeq 550 flow cell. Processing in the source paper ran as follows. Because only junctional sequences without quality scores were contained in the immunoSEQ output, filtering matching that applied to full-length reads could not be performed. Sequences were annotated with PyIR, a Python wrapper for IgBLAST v1.9, using IMGT germline references to assign V/J genes and CDR3. Reads with weak V/J assignments (E-value above 1e-6), missing CDR3, stop codons, out-of-frame junctions, or ambiguous translated residues were removed. V3J clonotypes were defined as sequences sharing the same inferred V gene, J gene, and CDR3 amino acid sequence. Percentage overlap between repertoires was calculated by dividing the number of shared unique clonotypes by the size of the smaller repertoire. Three approaches were used to assess repertoire richness: RTK rarefaction, the Chao1 estimator, and Recon v2.1 estimates of unobserved clonotypes. Generation probabilities for all TCRbeta clonotypes obtained by the gDNA method from a few donors were computed using OLGA. In TCRdb, the immuneACCESS table is reduced to in-frame sequences with V and J assigned. These tables do not hold every clone; where another copy was compared, an unresolved V gene accounts for under half, and the others remain unexplained. The V and J calls and clone size were taken over from that table, and D and trimming were inferred from the DNA. The sample table contains some 900,000 clones; only one count was recorded for 70% to 85% of them. The ten top clones hold over 1.3% of the sample.

Overall results and qualifications from the work: Around 5.4% of naive CD4, approximately 3.7% of naive CD8, around 2.3% of memory CD4, and 0.4% of memory CD8 clonotypes were shared across a few donors. Compared with non-shared clonotypes, clonotypes shared by all four sorted-subset donors had higher generation probabilities. The small number of donors limited the genetic and exposure-history diversity represented. Pairwise subsampling indicated that sequencing depth was expected to affect the degree of clonotype sharing among donors. Sampling was restricted to blood, and TCR repertoires in tissue are likely to differ from TCR repertoires in blood. Rarefaction of sorted-subset datasets indicated incomplete sequencing despite the large sequencing depth. Naive subsets generally had larger estimated clonotype richness than memory subsets.

The donors were healthy, HIV-negative adults who had no recently reported acute infections or vaccinations. Every donor was a Caucasian adult living in Nashville, Tennessee, USA. CD4+ T cells were enriched by magnetic negative selection; naive cells were then positively selected on CD45RA, and the negative fraction formed the memory subset. Blood was collected by leukapheresis, and PBMCs were isolated by Ficoll-Histopaque density gradient centrifugation and then cryopreserved in liquid nitrogen vapor phase. Analytical flow cytometry was used to check the purity and quantity of each magnetically sorted T cell population. Each sorted fraction had its genomic DNA isolated and then quantified by UV absorbance on a Nanodrop 2000c.

In this chain, TRBV7-8 is recombined with TRBJ2-5; TRBD1 is perhaps the D gene, given 7 matching bases. Sequenced sample: memory CD4+ T cells sorted from blood. The sample's cell subset or site label, in plain terms: CD45RA-negative fraction. The clonotype was recovered from a man younger than 35 in good health. The DNA sequence follows: TGTGCCAGCAGCTTACAGGGGGGCCAAGGAGAGACCCAGTACTTC. Its protein is CASSLQGGQGETQYF.